This T cell receptor (beta chain) was obtained from a study of radiation and T cells in renal cell carcinoma. Study context: Nephrectomy followed 15 Gy stereotactic body radiation by 4 weeks. Study-wide results and caveats: Without pretreatment biopsies, baseline tumor clonotype presence was undetermined.

CDR1 and CDR2 (germline): MDHEN, SYDVKM. The CDR3 runs 17 residues. With 7 bases clipped from V and 4 bases from J, the junction kept 14 bases outside the gene matches. The sample's time point: blood 2 weeks post-SBRT. Treatment meaning: 15 Gy SBRT to primary tumor, nephrectomy 4 weeks later. The patient's renal cell carcinoma had clear cell pathology. As concerns this clone: Antigen: not known.

Only in-frame clones appear in the TCRdb table, and some are missing; sequencing was by immunoSEQ multiplex PCR. The sample yields under 150,000 clones, roughly four fifths seen once. The specimen comprised blood, sampled from a patient whose treatment included radiotherapy and nephrectomy. This sequence joins TRBV28 and TRBJ1-5; TRBD1 matches 9 bases. This TCR was recovered from a woman aged 55-75 years with renal cell carcinoma. CDR3 residues: CASTTSGTGGANQPQHF. CDR3 sequence (DNA): TGTGCCAGCACCACTTCTGGAACAGGGGGCGCGAATCAGCCCCAGCATTTT.